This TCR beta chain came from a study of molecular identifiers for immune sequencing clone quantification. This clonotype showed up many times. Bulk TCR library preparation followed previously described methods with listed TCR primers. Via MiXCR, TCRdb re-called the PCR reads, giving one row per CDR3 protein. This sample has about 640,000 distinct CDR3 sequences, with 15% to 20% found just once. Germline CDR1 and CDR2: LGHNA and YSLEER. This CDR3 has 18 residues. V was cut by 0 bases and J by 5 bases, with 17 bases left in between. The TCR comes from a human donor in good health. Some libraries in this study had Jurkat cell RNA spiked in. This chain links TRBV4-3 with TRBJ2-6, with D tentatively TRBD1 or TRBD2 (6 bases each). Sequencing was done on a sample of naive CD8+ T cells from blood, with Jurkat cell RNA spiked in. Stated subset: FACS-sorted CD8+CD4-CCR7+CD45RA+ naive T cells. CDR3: CASSQDRGPAGRANVLTF. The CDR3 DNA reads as TGCGCCAGCAGCCAAGATCGGGGGCCGGCTGGTAGGGCCAACGTCCTGACTTTC.